This T cell receptor beta chain was identified during a study of T-cell memory formation after mild COVID-19. Barcoded TCR alpha and TCR beta cDNA libraries with UMIs came from 5'RACE using constant-segment primers. TCRdb re-called the 5' RACE reads through MiXCR, storing one row per CDR3 protein. The sample lists more than 150,000 distinct CDR3 sequences; under 20% were seen once. Study results and caveats: Contracting clones, day 15 to 85, had balanced CD4/CD8, and later expanders favored CD4+.

This CDR3 is built from 17 residues. In germline, CDR1 is SGHVS, CDR2 FQNEAQ. This clonotype has only one observation. What it recognizes is unknown. This may come from a read error, since a much larger clone is one base off. This chain joins TRBV7-8 and TRBJ1-5, with TRBD1 matching 8 bases. The sequenced sample was PBMCs or a T cell subset sorted from them (not recorded which). This TCR came from a man between 18 and 29 years old who had mild COVID-19 (a few samples of this study predate the infection). Cell type and time point are not known. CDR3 loop: CASSRDRSSYSNQPKHF. CDR3 sequence (DNA): TGTGCCAGCAGTAGGGACAGGAGTTCTTATAGCAATCAGCCCAAGCATTTT.